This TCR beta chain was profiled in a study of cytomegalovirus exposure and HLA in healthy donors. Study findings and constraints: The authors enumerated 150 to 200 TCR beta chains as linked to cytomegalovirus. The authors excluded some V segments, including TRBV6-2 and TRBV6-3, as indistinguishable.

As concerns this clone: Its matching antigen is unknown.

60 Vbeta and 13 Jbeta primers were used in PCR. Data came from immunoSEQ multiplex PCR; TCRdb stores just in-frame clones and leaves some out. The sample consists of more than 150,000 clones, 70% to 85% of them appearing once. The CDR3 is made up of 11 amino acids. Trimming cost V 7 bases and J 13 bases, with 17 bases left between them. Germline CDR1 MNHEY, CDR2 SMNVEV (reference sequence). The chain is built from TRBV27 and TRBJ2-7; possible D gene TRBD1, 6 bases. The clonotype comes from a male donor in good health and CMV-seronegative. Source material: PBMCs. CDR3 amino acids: CASKLAGAIYF. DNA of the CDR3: TGTGCCAGCAAGTTAGCAGGGGCTATCTACTTC.